The clone carrying this T cell receptor beta chain was found once. These data come from a study of T cell changes during pregnancy in multiple sclerosis. Sequencing was performed with immunoSEQ multiplex PCR; in TCRdb, only in-frame clones are kept and a portion is missing. The table records 100,000 or so clones, 90% to 95% of them present only once. V was shortened by 4 bases and J by 2 bases, with 16 bases between the two germline ends. This CDR3 has 16 residues. Germline-derived CDR1 and CDR2 are SGHNT and YYREEE (reference sequence). This chain uses TRBV5-4 with TRBJ2-4; D gene unclear. The receptor was derived from a female donor with multiple sclerosis, enrolled in a pregnancy study. Sequenced here: peripheral blood, sampled in the second trimester of pregnancy. CDR3 bases: TGTGCCAGCAGCCAAAGCCCGGGTGTACCCAAAAACATTCAGTACTTC. This sequence encodes CASSQSPGVPKNIQYF.